This TCR beta chain was documented in a study of human T cells and chemical hapten exposure. Whole-study findings and limits: With regard to DPC sensitization, TCRs above 1 in 1000 frequency did not change.

Trimming removed 4 bases at V and 2 bases at J, with 14 bases between. The CDR3 loop spans 15 amino acids. CDR1 is LGHNA, CDR2 YSLEER, per germline. Regarding time point: pre-sensitization, week 0. Indicated treatment: therapeutic diphenylcyclopropenone sensitization with weekly scalp DPC. How the authors handled the data: The number of TCRs in each sample had a median of approximately 90,000 and spanned about 20,000 to 690,600. TCRdb reanalysed the RACE reads using MiXCR and keeps one entry per CDR3 protein. TCRdb's processing, not the study's, gives the V and J calls here. The sample records 300,000 to 400,000 distinct CDR3 sequences, 4.5% to 5.5% being singletons. This clonotype has just a few counts. Its target is unknown.

This receptor was obtained from a woman aged 45-65 years with alopecia areata. Some clones in this sample may be carry-over from other donors' samples. This sequence joins TRBV4-3 and TRBJ1-2; a possible D gene is TRBD1 (5 bases). Sequenced material: whole blood, taken in connection with sensitization to the hapten diphenylcyclopropenone (DPC). Here the CDR3 reads CASSPGHGVNYGYTF. The CDR3 DNA reads TGCGCCAGCAGCCCAGGACATGGGGTCAACTATGGCTACACCTTC.